At least ten counts were recorded for the clone carrying this T cell receptor beta chain. The antigen remains unidentified. This CDR3 comprises 15 residues. From germline, CDR1 is SQVTM and CDR2 ANQGSEA. Trimming removed 3 bases at V and 2 bases at J, with 16 bases between. Unique molecular identifiers were built into the TCRbeta library. From the PCR reads, TCRdb called clonotypes with MiXCR, one entry per CDR3 protein. The sample records about 490,000 distinct CDR3 sequences, over 9.5% being singletons. This specimen comes from a study of T-cell reconstitution after alpha-beta-depleted transplantation in children. Findings and limits, study-wide: It was newly produced T cells that mostly accounted for T-cell counts and diversity one year after transplant. Expanded graft clones numbering several hundred reportedly gave rise to alpha-beta T cells about two months after transplant.

This clonotype was sampled from a child aged 2-15 years with inherited bone marrow failure, due to receive a stem cell transplant. Sequences were derived from PBMCs, sampled before TCRalphabeta/CD19-depleted stem cell transplant. The chain is built from TRBV29-1 and TRBJ2-5, with D possibly being TRBD2 (5 bases). This CDR3 is CSVDLATLRQETQYF. The CDR3 bases are TGCAGCGTTGATTTAGCGACCCTACGTCAAGAGACCCAGTACTTC.